This entry features one T cell receptor beta chain sequence. Recruits, aged about 18 to 100 years, lived in 20 to 30 US areas. Participant-given clinical history determined each cohort assignment. As originally analysed: Cell counts per sample came from amplifying reference gene primers. Using immunoSEQ multiplex PCR, the repertoire was profiled, and TCRdb retains in-frame clones only, with some absent. V and J calls and clone size come straight from that table; D and trimming were deduced from the DNA. Of about 210,000 clones in the sample, roughly 91% are singletons; the top ten hold 7.2%. The sample belongs to a study of blood T cell repertoires in COVID-19. The overall study: Recovered participants had two consecutive negative NP/OP PCR tests, healthcare professional clearance, or symptom resolution.

V was clipped by 2 bases and J by 3 bases; unmatched bases: 5. The CDR3 has 16 residues. Per germline, CDR1 SGHTA and CDR2 FQGTGA. The sequence was obtained from a man under 40 in a cohort exposed to, infected with or recovered from COVID-19 (not recorded which). J is TRBJ2-3 and V is TRBV7-3; 10 bases are a match to TRBD2. Sequencing input: PBMCs or T cells enriched from blood (not recorded which). CDR3 nucleotides: TGTGCCAGCAGCTTACTAGCGGGAGATGGGACAGATACGCAGTATTTT. Translated, it gives CASSLLAGDGTDTQYF.